This T cell receptor (beta chain) was obtained from a study of cytomegalovirus exposure and HLA in healthy donors. V was pared by 2 bases and J by 8 bases, with 12 bases between. Germline V lookup: CDR1 MNHNS, CDR2 SASEGT. This CDR3 region has 13 residues. This clone has just one count. Method: immunoSEQ multiplex PCR; TCRdb's copy keeps in-frame clones and lacks some. The data hold approximately 280,000 clones, with 80% to 90% observed a single time. This chain joins TRBV6-1 and TRBJ1-1; the D gene is possibly TRBD1 (6 bases). Material for sequencing was PBMCs. The receptor's source is a young woman in good health and CMV-seronegative. CDR3 sequence (DNA): TGTGCCAGCAGTGAACAGGGGTCCGGGGAAGCTTTCTTT. Translating it yields CASSEQGSGEAFF.